Below, 10 T cell receptor beta chains from the same sample are listed, as sequenced in a study of vaccination effects on CD4 cells after COVID-19. Antigen-specific CD4+ T cells were first expanded with viral peptide pools by the ViraFEST assay and only then sequenced. On day 10 of culture, CD4+ T cells were separated out. The vaccine given was either BNT162b2 or mRNA-1273, in two doses. Clones were read by immunoSEQ multiplex PCR, and TCRdb kept only the in-frame ones, dropping some. The repertoire holds some 69,000 clones, 70% to 75% seen once, with about 1.6% in the top ten. These receptors have no identified antigens. Sequencing used CD4+ T cells from PBMCs cultured with HCoV-229E spike peptides, obtained after COVID-19 vaccination. The receptor source for this set is a human donor who received a COVID-19 vaccine.

The sample holds a few counts of this clone. V is TRBV7-2 and J is TRBJ2-1, with 7 nucleotides matching TRBD1. V was pared by 4 bases and J by 9 bases, with 6 bases of the junction left unmatched. The CDR3 runs to 13 residues. Germline V gene data show CDR1 as SGHTA and CDR2 as FQGNSA. DNA of the CDR3: TGTGCCAGCAGCTCCAGACAGGGCGGTGAGCAGTTCTTC. This translates into CASSSRQGGEQFF.

This clone came up once. The rearrangement links TRBV7-2 to TRBJ2-1, with 8 positions matching TRBD2. This CDR3 is 17 amino acids long. Trimming took 0 bases from V and 0 from J; bases not matched to a gene: 4. CDR1 and CDR2 (germline): SGHTA, FQGNSA. This CDR3 is CASSLALSGGSYNEQFF. As DNA, the CDR3 is TGTGCCAGCAGCTTAGCCCTGAGCGGGGGCTCCTACAATGAGCAGTTCTTC.

This chain connects TRBV14 to TRBJ2-7; 11 bases match TRBD2. CDR3 length equals 17 residues. Unmatched junction bases numbered 6, after V lost 0 bases and J lost 2 bases. Germline CDR1 reads SGHDN; CDR2 reads FVKESK. As DNA, the CDR3 is TGTGCCAGCAGCCAAGAATTGGGTAGCGGGGGGGCCTACGAGCAGTACGTC. Encoded protein: CASSQELGSGGAYEQYV.

The chain joins TRBV28 to TRBJ2-7; D remains unclear. Germline values: CDR1 MDHEN, CDR2 SYDVKM. The CDR3 consists of 10 residues. V shed 4 bases and J shed 7 bases, with 5 bases lying between them. The CDR3 loop is CASSYGEQYV. The CDR3 DNA is TGTGCCAGCAGTTACGGGGAGCAGTACGTC.

The chain uses TRBV7-9 and TRBJ2-5, with TRBD1 matching over 7 bases. This CDR3 has 15 amino acids. Per germline, CDR1 SEHNR and CDR2 FQNEAQ (reference sequence). J was trimmed by 3 bases and V by 5 bases; bases with no gene match: 9. CDR3 protein: CASSPGQALKETQYF. The CDR3 DNA is TGTGCCAGCAGCCCAGGACAGGCGTTAAAAGAGACCCAGTACTTC.

The rearrangement joins TRBV4-3 to TRBJ1-2, with 9 bases matching TRBD1. The CDR3 is 13 residues long. V was clipped by 4 bases and J by 5 bases; unmatched bases: 2. The germline CDR1 and CDR2 sequences are LGHNA and YSLEER. This CDR3 reads CASSPGQGYGYTF. The CDR3 coding sequence is TGCGCCAGCAGCCCGGGACAGGGTTATGGCTACACCTTC.

V is TRBV6-5 and J is TRBJ2-3; D possibly corresponds to TRBD2 (6 bases). Trimming stripped 2 bases from V and 6 bases from J, with 15 bases between. Per germline, CDR1 MNHEY and CDR2 SVGAGI. This CDR3 has 15 residues. CDR3 loop: CASSYTDPREDTQYF. DNA for the CDR3: TGTGCCAGCAGTTACACGGACCCCCGGGAGGATACGCAGTATTTT.

The table lists this clone with a count of one. The chain combines TRBV4-1 with TRBJ2-2; 14 bases agree with TRBD2. This CDR3 has 15 residues. The germline V gene encodes CDR1 MGHRA and CDR2 YSYEKL. V trimming: 4 bases; J trimming: 6 bases; junction bases outside the gene matches: 1. The CDR3 DNA reads as TGCGCCAGCAGCCCGACTAGCGGGGGGGCCGGGGAGCTGTTTTTT. Amino acids: CASSPTSGGAGELFF.

The rearrangement joins TRBV28 to TRBJ2-7; a weak D match, TRBD1 (5 bases). The CDR3 has 14 amino acids. Germline V lookup: CDR1 MDHEN, CDR2 SYDVKM. The V end was cut by 4 bases, the J end by 2 bases, with 12 bases between. CDR3 residues: CASSSPAGTYEQYV. CDR3 DNA sequence: TGTGCCAGCAGTTCCCCGGCAGGGACCTACGAGCAGTACGTC.

The chain couples TRBV9 to TRBJ1-3; D is unresolved. The germline CDR1 and CDR2 sequences are SGDLS and YYNGEE. The CDR3 has 17 residues. Trimming took off 3 bases at V and 4 bases at J, with 20 bases between the two ends. The CDR3 sequence: CASSGSLNQVGGNTIYF. Written as DNA, the CDR3 is TGTGCCAGCAGCGGGTCGTTGAATCAAGTAGGGGGAAACACCATATATTTT.